This T cell receptor beta chain was found in a study of T cell repertoires in cytomegalovirus infection. Using its own MiXCR run on the reads, TCRdb lists one record per CDR3 protein. Among about 740,000 distinct CDR3 sequences, less than 40% were seen once, and the ten largest hold around 2.8%. The trim removed 4 bases at V and 2 bases at J, leaving 6 bases unmatched. CDR1 SGHRS and CDR2 YFSETQ come from the germline V gene. The CDR3 has 15 residues. The V and J genes are TRBV5-1 and TRBJ2-5; TRBD1 matches at 9 bases. The clonotype originates from a human donor in good health (CMV status not recorded). Some clones in this sample may be carry-over from other donors' samples. The sample taken for sequencing was PBMCs. The CDR3 nucleotides are TGCGCCAGCAGCCGTCTGACAGGGGGGCAAGAGACCCAGTACTTC. Translating gives CASSRLTGGQETQYF. The complete variable domain, with remaining parts taken from reference TRBV5-1 and TRBJ2-5, reads KAGVTQTPRYLIKTRGQQVTLSCSPISGHRSVSWYQQTPGQGLQFLFEYFSETQRNKGNFPGRFSGRQFSNSRSEMNVSTLELGDSALYLCASSRLTGGQETQYFGPGTRLLVL.